Listed below are T cell receptor beta chains from one sample, sequenced in a study of T cells in Graves' hyperthyroidism and ophthalmopathy. One entry per CDR3 protein, called by TCRdb with MiXCR from the multiplex PCR reads. The sample lists fewer than 350,000 distinct CDR3 sequences, 15% to 20% occurring once. The specimen sequenced was blood. These TCRs come from a woman aged 50 to 60 with Graves' hyperthyroidism. Both conserved end residues are part of each CDR3. The order of the fields is J gene, D gene, V gene, clone size, CDR3 DNA, CDR3 protein. The D gene is left open where the match is weak. Expanded clones are given a class, and other clones once, few, many or no size at all.

TRBJ2-2 TRBD1 TRBV6-2/TRBV6-3 . TGTGCCAGCAGTTACCTCGGACAGGGAGGCGGGGAGCTGTTTTTT CASSYLGQGGGELFF
TRBJ2-5 TRBD1 TRBV5-1 . TGCGCCAGCAGCTCCTATGGACAGGGCCAAGAGACCCAGTACTTC CASSSYGQGQETQYF
TRBJ2-2 TRBD1 TRBV20-1 few TGCAGTGCTAGTCCCGGGACAGGGTTTGGGGGGGAGCTGTTTTTT CSASPGTGFGGELFF
TRBJ2-3 . TRBV20-1 few TGCAGTGCTAGAGGCCTACCCACCGGGGGAGATACGCAGTATTTT CSARGLPTGGDTQYF
TRBJ2-3 . TRBV11-1 many TGTGCCAGCAGCCAAGTGGCCACAGATACGCAGTATTTT CASSQVATDTQYF
TRBJ2-3 . TRBV29-1 many TGCAGCGTTGCCGCCGGGGGGCCCACAGATACGCAGTATTTT CSVAAGGPTDTQYF
TRBJ2-2 . TRBV19 few TGTGCCAGTAGTGCACCCGGGCTCCGGACTACCGGGGAGCTGTTTTTT CASSAPGLRTTGELFF
TRBJ2-1 TRBD2 TRBV7-3 few TGTGCCAGCAGCCCGGGACTAAAATACAATGAGCAGTTCTTC CASSPGLKYNEQFF
TRBJ2-7 TRBD2 TRBV20-1 . TGCAGTGCTAGAATCGGGACTAGCGGGAAGAGCGAGCAGTACTTC CSARIGTSGKSEQYF
TRBJ1-1 TRBD1 TRBV5-1 many TGCGCCAGCAGCCGGGACAGGGCCACTGAAGCTTTCTTT CASSRDRATEAFF
TRBJ2-7 TRBD1 TRBV12-3/TRBV12-4 many TGTGCCAGCGGGCCGAAAGGGACAGGGGCCTACGAGCAGTACTTC CASGPKGTGAYEQYF